Included here is one T cell receptor (beta chain) sequence, with context. What it recognizes is unknown. Although they were nominally healthy when sampled, donors likely had unrecorded immune exposures. The entry originates in a study of cytomegalovirus exposure and HLA in healthy donors. Whole-study context: Of the donors genotyped, about 410 in all, 81% fell in the Caucasian-associated ancestry cluster. Study-wide results and caveats: Previously analyzed data showed that most TCR beta V segments were productive at a frequency of about 90% or about 30%. Analysis was carried out at a later point, and it linked a missense DCLRE1C variant to TCR beta V- and J-gene trimming.

Researchers ran the PCR with 60 Vbeta and 13 Jbeta primers. Profiled with immunoSEQ multiplex PCR; TCRdb holds only in-frame clones, not every one. The profile shows about 140,000 clones, approximately 84% of them singletons. V was pared by 2 bases and J by 1 base, with 8 bases between. The CDR3 contains 14 residues. Germline V gene sequence: CDR1 SGHRS, CDR2 YFSETQ. The sample taken for sequencing was PBMCs. The chain couples TRBV5-1 to TRBJ2-3, with D unresolved. This receptor was obtained from a woman aged 40 to 55 in good health and CMV-seronegative. The DNA for the CDR3 is TGCGCCAGCAGCTTCCTAAGCGGCACAGATACGCAGTATTTT. This codes for CASSFLSGTDTQYF.